These T cell receptor beta chains were read from a single sample in a study of T-cell memory formation after mild COVID-19. TCRdb used MiXCR to reprocess the 5' RACE reads, holding one entry per CDR3 protein. The table lists some 130,000 distinct CDR3 sequences, approximately 25% of them singletons. Sequenced input: PBMCs or a T cell subset sorted from them (not recorded which). The receptors come from an adult woman who had mild COVID-19 (a few samples of this study predate the infection). Cell type and time point are not known. Both conserved end residues are part of each CDR3. Each record gives: clone size, V gene, D gene, J gene, CDR3 protein, CDR3 DNA. The D gene is left open where the match is weak. Clone size is given for some rows only: seen once, a few or many times, or a class if the clone is expanded.

>few|TRBV9|TRBD1|TRBJ1-1
CASSGDSGGMNTEAFF
TGTGCCAGCAGCGGGGACTCAGGGGGGATGAACACTGAAGCTTTCTTT
>.|TRBV6-5|.|TRBJ2-7
CASSYGGTAYEQYF
TGTGCCAGCAGTTACGGCGGGACTGCCTACGAGCAGTACTTC
>.|TRBV20-1|.|TRBJ1-1
CSAKRGGHTEAFF
TGCAGTGCAAAAAGGGGGGGTCACACTGAAGCTTTCTTT
>few|TRBV23-1|.|TRBJ2-6
CASSQWTLKANVLTF
TGCGCCAGCAGTCAATGGACTCTGAAGGCCAACGTCCTGACTTTC
>.|TRBV20-1|TRBD1|TRBJ1-2
CSAFRQGRGYTF
TGCAGTGCTTTCCGACAGGGTCGTGGCTACACCTTC
>.|TRBV4-2|TRBD2|TRBJ2-1
CASSQDSGTFNNEQFF
TGTGCCAGCAGCCAGGATAGCGGGACATTTAACAATGAGCAGTTCTTC
>few|TRBV5-1|TRBD1|TRBJ1-5
CASSIGTGRDNQPQHF
TGCGCCAGCAGCATAGGGACAGGGAGGGACAATCAGCCCCAGCATTTT
>few|TRBV6-5|.|TRBJ2-5
CASSHKWGTEYGTQYF
TGTGCCAGCAGCCATAAATGGGGGACTGAGTACGGGACCCAGTACTTC
>.|TRBV29-1|.|TRBJ2-2
CSVVGTVNTGELFF
TGCAGCGTTGTAGGGACGGTGAACACCGGGGAGCTGTTTTTT
>.|TRBV3-1|TRBD2|TRBJ2-2
CASSHTALGGRNTGELFF
TGTGCCAGCAGCCACACGGCTCTGGGCGGGAGGAACACCGGGGAGCTGTTTTTT
>few|TRBV4-3|.|TRBJ2-2
CASSQDWAYGELFF
TGCGCCAGCAGCCAAGATTGGGCCTACGGGGAGCTGTTTTTT
>.|TRBV9|.|TRBJ2-1
CASSVAHNEQFF
TGTGCCAGCAGCGTAGCGCATAATGAGCAGTTCTTC
>.|TRBV9|.|TRBJ2-1
CASSVVGNPGNEQFF
TGTGCCAGCAGCGTAGTTGGAAATCCGGGGAATGAGCAGTTCTTC
>.|TRBV29-1|.|TRBJ1-4
CSVEVGRDLVF
TGCAGCGTTGAAGTAGGCAGGGACCTAGTTTTT
>.|TRBV4-3|.|TRBJ2-2
CASSQESDNTGELFF
TGCGCCAGCAGCCAAGAAAGCGACAACACCGGGGAGCTGTTTTTT
>few|TRBV9|.|TRBJ2-7
CASSVGYSSYEQYF
TGTGCCAGCAGCGTAGGTTACAGCTCCTACGAGCAGTACTTC
>.|TRBV7-9|TRBD1|TRBJ2-6
CASSSGQDPGANVLTF
TGTGCCAGCAGCTCGGGACAGGATCCTGGGGCCAACGTCCTGACTTTC
>.|TRBV7-9|.|TRBJ2-5
CASSPPTGEYQETQYF
TGTGCCAGCAGCCCACCTACGGGAGAGTACCAAGAGACCCAGTACTTC
>.|TRBV11-1|TRBD1|TRBJ1-1
CASSPLQGGTTEAFF
TGTGCCAGCAGCCCCCTACAGGGGGGAACCACTGAAGCTTTCTTT
>.|TRBV12-3/TRBV12-4|TRBD1|TRBJ1-6
CASSDDRGWPNSPLHF
TGTGCCAGCAGTGACGACAGGGGGTGGCCCAATTCACCCCTCCACTTT
>few|TRBV12-3/TRBV12-4|.|TRBJ1-3
CASSPGNTIYF
TGTGCCAGCAGTCCGGGAAACACCATATATTTT
>few|TRBV6-5|.|TRBJ1-4
CASSLSPTNEKLFF
TGTGCCAGCAGCCTATCTCCAACTAATGAAAAACTGTTTTTT
>.|TRBV24-1|.|TRBJ2-7
CATSDPLDRAYEQYF
TGTGCCACCAGTGACCCCCTTGACCGAGCCTACGAGCAGTACTTC
>.|TRBV4-1|.|TRBJ2-1
CASSQELGDEQFF
TGCGCCAGCAGCCAAGAATTGGGGGATGAGCAGTTCTTC
>.|TRBV7-6|TRBD1|TRBJ1-2
CASSLEDRVEGYTF
TGTGCCAGCAGCTTAGAGGACAGGGTAGAGGGCTACACCTTC
>few|TRBV6-4|.|TRBJ1-1
CASREVGGAEAFF
TGTGCCAGCAGAGAAGTGGGGGGGGCTGAAGCTTTCTTT
>.|TRBV6-5|.|TRBJ1-2
CASSIGTGAELNF
TGTGCCAGCAGTATAGGAACCGGGGCGGAGTTAAACTTC